The 6 T cell receptor beta chains below were found in one sample sequenced in a study of blood T cell repertoires in COVID-19. TCRdb keeps only in-frame clones here, not all; method: immunoSEQ multiplex PCR. The sample includes fewer than 140,000 clones, about 80% of them seen just once. Sequencing was done on a sample of peripheral blood. The receptors shown here come from a woman aged 55-75 years with acute or convalescent COVID-19.

The V call is TRBV25-1, the J call TRBJ1-2; D might be TRBD1 (5 bases). From germline, CDR1 is MGHDK and CDR2 SYGVNS. The V end was cut by 3 bases, the J end by 0 bases, with 20 bases between. This CDR3 is built from 18 residues. CDR3 residues: CASSDLIPGHRSNYGYTF. The DNA of the CDR3 is TGTGCCAGCAGTGACCTCATCCCAGGCCACAGGTCTAACTATGGCTACACCTTC.

The genes are TRBV3-1 (or the pseudogene TRBV3-2) and TRBJ2-3, with 9 positions matching TRBD2. CDR3 size: 19 residues. With 4 bases clipped from V and 0 bases from J, the junction kept 14 bases outside the gene matches. Germline CDR1 is LGHDT and CDR2 is YNNKEL (reference sequence). DNA for the CDR3: TGTGCCAGCAGCCCCTGGATCGCTGGACTAGCGACAAGCACAGATACGCAGTATTTT. Its protein product is CASSPWIAGLATSTDTQYF.

This clone occurred a few times. CDR3 loop: CASRTGQGKFGTEAFF. The CDR3 DNA reads TGTGCCAGCAGGACGGGACAGGGGAAGTTCGGGACTGAAGCTTTCTTT. The chain employs TRBV21-1 and TRBJ1-1; TRBD1 reflects the table's D call only, with no check against the DNA. TRBV21-1 counts as a pseudogene. The length of the CDR3 is 16 residues.

Here the CDR3 reads CASSDRTGLAGNEQYF. CDR3 DNA: TGTGCCAGCAGTGATCGAACGGGACTAGCGGGGAACGAGCAGTACTTC. V usage is TRBV2 and J usage is TRBJ2-7; 13 bases map to TRBD2. This CDR3 is 16 amino acids long. The V gene end was trimmed by 3 bases and the J gene end by 5 bases; junction bases not matched to a gene: 7. Germline CDR1 is SNHLY and CDR2 is FYNNEI.

The V and J genes are TRBV6-2 or TRBV6-3 and TRBJ1-1; TRBD1 is a possible D gene (5 bases). This CDR3 is built from 15 residues. In germline, CDR1 is MNHEY, CDR2 SVGEGT. V shed 2 bases and J shed 7 bases, with 17 bases lying between them. CDR3 amino acids: CASSYDTGLTHEAFF. As DNA, the CDR3 is TGTGCCAGCAGTTACGATACGGGACTTACCCATGAAGCTTTCTTT.

This chain links TRBV7-2 with TRBJ2-1; 10 bases are shared with TRBD1. CDR1 and CDR2 (germline): SGHTA, FQGNSA. The CDR3 is 15 amino acids. V shed 5 bases and J 5 bases; nucleotides not matched to a gene: 6. The CDR3 protein is CASSLGQGYHNEQFF. The CDR3 DNA is TGTGCCAGCAGCCTGGGACAGGGGTATCACAATGAGCAGTTCTTC.